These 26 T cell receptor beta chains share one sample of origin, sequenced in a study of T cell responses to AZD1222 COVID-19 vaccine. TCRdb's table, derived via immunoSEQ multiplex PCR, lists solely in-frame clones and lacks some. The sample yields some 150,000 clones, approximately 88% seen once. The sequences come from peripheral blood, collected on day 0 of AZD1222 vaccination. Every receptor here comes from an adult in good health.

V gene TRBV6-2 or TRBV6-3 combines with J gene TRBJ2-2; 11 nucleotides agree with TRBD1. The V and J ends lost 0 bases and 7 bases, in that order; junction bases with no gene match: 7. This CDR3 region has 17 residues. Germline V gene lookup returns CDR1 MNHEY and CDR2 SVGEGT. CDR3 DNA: TGTGCCAGCAGTTACTCCTTAGGACAGGGGGCCATCGGGGAGCTGTTTTTT. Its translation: CASSYSLGQGAIGELFF.

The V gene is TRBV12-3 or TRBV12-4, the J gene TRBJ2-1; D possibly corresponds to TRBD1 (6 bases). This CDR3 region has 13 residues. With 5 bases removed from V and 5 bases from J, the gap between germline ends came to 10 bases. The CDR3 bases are TGTGCCAGCAGTCCGGGACAAAACAATGAGCAGTTCTTC. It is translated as CASSPGQNNEQFF.

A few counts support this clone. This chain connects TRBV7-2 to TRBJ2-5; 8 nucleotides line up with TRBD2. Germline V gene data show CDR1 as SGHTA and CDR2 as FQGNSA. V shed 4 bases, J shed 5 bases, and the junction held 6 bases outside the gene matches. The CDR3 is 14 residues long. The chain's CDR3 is CASSSRGGGETQYF. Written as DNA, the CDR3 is TGTGCCAGCAGCTCGCGGGGCGGGGGGGAGACCCAGTACTTC.

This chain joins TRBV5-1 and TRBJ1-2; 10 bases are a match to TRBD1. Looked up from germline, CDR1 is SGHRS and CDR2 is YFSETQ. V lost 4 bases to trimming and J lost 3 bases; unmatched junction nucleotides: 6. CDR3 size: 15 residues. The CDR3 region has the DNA TGCGCCAGCAGCCTTGGACAGGGGGTTTACTATGGCTACACCTTC. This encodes CASSLGQGVYYGYTF.

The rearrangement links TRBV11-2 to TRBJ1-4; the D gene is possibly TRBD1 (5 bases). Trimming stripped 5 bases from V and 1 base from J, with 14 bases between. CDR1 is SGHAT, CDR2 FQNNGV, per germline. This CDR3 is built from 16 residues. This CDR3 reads CASSPGTLRTNEKLFF. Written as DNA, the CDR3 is TGTGCCAGCAGCCCCGGGACTCTGAGAACTAATGAAAAACTGTTTTTT. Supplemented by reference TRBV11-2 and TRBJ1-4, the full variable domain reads EAGVAQSPRYKIIEKRQSVAFWCNPISGHATLYWYQQILGQGPKLLIQFQNNGVVDDSQLPKDRFSAERLKGVDSTLKIQPAKLEDSAVYLCASSPGTLRTNEKLFFGSGTQLSVL.

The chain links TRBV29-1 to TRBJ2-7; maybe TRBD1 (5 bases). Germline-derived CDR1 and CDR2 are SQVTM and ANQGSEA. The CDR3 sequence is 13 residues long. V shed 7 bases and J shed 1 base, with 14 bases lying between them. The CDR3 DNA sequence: TGCAGCGCTGGGGCTTCCCGTTCCTACGAGCAGTACTTC. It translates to CSAGASRSYEQYF.

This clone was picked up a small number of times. The chain's CDR3 is CASSFRGAYGYTF. Written as DNA, the CDR3 is TGTGCCAGCAGTTTCCGGGGGGCCTATGGCTACACCTTC. The chain combines TRBV12-3 or TRBV12-4 with TRBJ1-2, with D tentatively TRBD1 (6 bases). The CDR3 sequence is 13 residues long. V dropped 3 bases and J dropped 4 bases, with 9 bases sitting between them.

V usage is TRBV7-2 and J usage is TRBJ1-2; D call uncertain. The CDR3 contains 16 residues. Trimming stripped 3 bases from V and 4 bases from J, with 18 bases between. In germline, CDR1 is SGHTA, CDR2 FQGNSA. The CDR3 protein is CASSFRWRVNFYGYTF. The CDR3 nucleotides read TGTGCCAGCAGCTTCCGCTGGAGAGTCAATTTCTATGGCTACACCTTC.

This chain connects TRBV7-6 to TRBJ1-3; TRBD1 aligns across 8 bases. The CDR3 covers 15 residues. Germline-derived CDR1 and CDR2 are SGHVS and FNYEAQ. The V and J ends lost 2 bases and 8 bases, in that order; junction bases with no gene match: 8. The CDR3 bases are TGTGCCAGCAGCTTAATATCGGGACAGGAGGACACCATATATTTT. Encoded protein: CASSLISGQEDTIYF.

The CDR3 DNA follows: TGTGCCAGCAGCTTAGGCGGGGGCGAAAAACTGTTTTTT. Translation: CASSLGGGEKLFF. The chain combines TRBV7-9 with TRBJ1-4, with a weak D call TRBD1 (6 bases). Germline values: CDR1 SEHNR, CDR2 FQNEAQ (reference sequence). The CDR3 extends over 13 amino acids. Trimming shortened V by 1 base and J by 8 bases, and 8 bases separated the two germline ends. The whole variable domain, remainder taken from reference TRBV7-9 and TRBJ1-4, is DTGVSQNPRHKITKRGQNVTFRCDPISEHNRLYWYRQTLGQGPEFLTYFQNEAQLEKSRLLSDRFSAERPKGSFSTLEIQRTEQGDSAMYLCASSLGGGEKLFFGSGTQLSVL.

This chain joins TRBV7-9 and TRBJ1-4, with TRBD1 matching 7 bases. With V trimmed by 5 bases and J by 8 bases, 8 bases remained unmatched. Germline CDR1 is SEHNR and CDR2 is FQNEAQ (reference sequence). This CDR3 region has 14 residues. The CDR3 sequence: CASSTDREREKLFF. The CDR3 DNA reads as TGTGCCAGCAGCACCGACAGGGAGCGGGAAAAACTGTTTTTT.

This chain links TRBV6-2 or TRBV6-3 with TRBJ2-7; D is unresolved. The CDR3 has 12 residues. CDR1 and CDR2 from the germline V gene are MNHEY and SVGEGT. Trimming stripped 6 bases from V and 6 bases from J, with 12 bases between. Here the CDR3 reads CASSPWTGEQYF. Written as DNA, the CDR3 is TGTGCCAGCAGCCCCTGGACGGGCGAGCAGTACTTC.

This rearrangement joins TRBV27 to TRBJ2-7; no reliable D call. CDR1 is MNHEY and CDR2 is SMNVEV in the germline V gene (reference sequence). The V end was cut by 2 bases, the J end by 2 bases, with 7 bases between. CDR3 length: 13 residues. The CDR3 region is CASSLSATYEQYF. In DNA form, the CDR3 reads TGTGCCAGCAGTTTAAGTGCAACCTACGAGCAGTACTTC.

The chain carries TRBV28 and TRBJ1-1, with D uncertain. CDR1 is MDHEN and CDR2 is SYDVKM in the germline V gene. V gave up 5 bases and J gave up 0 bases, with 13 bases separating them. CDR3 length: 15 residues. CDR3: CASSPGPYMNTEAFF. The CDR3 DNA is TGTGCCAGCAGTCCTGGGCCTTATATGAACACTGAAGCTTTCTTT.

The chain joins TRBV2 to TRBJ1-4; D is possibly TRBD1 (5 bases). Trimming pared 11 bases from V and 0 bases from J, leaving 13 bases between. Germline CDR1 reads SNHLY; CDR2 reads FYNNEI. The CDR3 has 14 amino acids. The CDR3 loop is CAGGRDATNEKLFF. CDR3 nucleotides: TGTGCCGGGGGGAGAGATGCAACTAATGAAAAACTGTTTTTT.

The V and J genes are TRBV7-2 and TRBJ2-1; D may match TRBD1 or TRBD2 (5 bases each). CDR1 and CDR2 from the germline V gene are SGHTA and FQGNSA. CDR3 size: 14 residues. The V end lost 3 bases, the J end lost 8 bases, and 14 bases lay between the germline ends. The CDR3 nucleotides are TGTGCCAGCAGCTTGTTTGCAGGGAGCGATGAGCAGTTCTTC. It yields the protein CASSLFAGSDEQFF. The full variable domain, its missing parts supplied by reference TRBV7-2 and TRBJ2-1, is GAGVSQSPSNKVTEKGKDVELRCDPISGHTALYWYRQSLGQGLEFLIYFQGNSAPDKSGLPSDRFSAERTGGSVSTLTIQRTQQEDSAVYLCASSLFAGSDEQFFGPGTRLTVL.

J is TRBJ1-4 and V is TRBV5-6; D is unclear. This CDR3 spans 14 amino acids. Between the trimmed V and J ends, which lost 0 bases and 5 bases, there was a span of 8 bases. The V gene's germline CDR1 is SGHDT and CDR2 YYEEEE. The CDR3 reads CASSLGSVNEKLFF. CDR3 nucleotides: TGTGCCAGCAGCTTGGGTTCGGTGAATGAAAAACTGTTTTTT. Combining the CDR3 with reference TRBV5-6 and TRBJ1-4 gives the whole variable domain DAGVTQSPTHLIKTRGQQVTLRCSPKSGHDTVSWYQQALGQGPQFIFQYYEEEERQRGNFPDRFSGHQFPNYSSELNVNALLLGDSALYLCASSLGSVNEKLFFGSGTQLSVL.

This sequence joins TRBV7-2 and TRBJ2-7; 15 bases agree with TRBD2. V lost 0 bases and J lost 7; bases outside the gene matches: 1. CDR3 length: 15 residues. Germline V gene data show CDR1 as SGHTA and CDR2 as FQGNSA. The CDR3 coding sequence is TGTGCCAGCAGCTTAGCCGGGACTAGCGGGAGGGAGCAGTACTTC. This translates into CASSLAGTSGREQYF. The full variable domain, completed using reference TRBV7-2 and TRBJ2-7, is GAGVSQSPSNKVTEKGKDVELRCDPISGHTALYWYRQSLGQGLEFLIYFQGNSAPDKSGLPSDRFSAERTGGSVSTLTIQRTQQEDSAVYLCASSLAGTSGREQYFGPGTRLTVT.

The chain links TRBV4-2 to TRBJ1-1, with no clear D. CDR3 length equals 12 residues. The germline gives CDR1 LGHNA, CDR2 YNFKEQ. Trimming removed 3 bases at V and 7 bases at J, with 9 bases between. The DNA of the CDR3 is TGTGCCAGCAGCCATCCCGGGAGTGAAGCTTTCTTT. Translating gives CASSHPGSEAFF.

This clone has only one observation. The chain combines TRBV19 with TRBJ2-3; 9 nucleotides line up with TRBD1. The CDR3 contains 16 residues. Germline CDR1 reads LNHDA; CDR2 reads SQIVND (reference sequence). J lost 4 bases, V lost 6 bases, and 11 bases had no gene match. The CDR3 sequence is CASSNGQGKSADTQYF. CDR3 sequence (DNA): TGTGCCAGTAGCAACGGACAGGGGAAATCCGCAGATACGCAGTATTTT.

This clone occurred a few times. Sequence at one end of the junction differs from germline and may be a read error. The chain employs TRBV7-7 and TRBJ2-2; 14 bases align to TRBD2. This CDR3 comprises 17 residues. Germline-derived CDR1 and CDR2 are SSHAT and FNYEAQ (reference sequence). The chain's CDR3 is CASSSSGLAGGTGELFF. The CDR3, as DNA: TGTGCTAGCAGCTCGTCCGGACTAGCGGGAGGAACCGGGGAGCTGTTTTTT.

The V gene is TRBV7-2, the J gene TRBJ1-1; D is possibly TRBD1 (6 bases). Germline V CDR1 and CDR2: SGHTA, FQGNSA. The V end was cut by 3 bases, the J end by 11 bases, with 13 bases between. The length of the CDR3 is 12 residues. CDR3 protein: CASSFRVGGAFF. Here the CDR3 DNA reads TGTGCCAGCAGCTTCAGGGTAGGGGGGGCTTTCTTT.

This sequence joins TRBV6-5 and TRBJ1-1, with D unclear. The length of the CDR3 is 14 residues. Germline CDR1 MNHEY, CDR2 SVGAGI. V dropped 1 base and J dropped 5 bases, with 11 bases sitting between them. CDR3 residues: CASSYFSRGTEAFF. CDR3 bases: TGTGCCAGCAGTTACTTTTCTAGAGGGACTGAAGCTTTCTTT.

CDR3 nucleotides: TGTGCCAGCGGGCCCGCTAACTATGGCTACACCTTC. It yields the protein CASGPANYGYTF. The chain is built from TRBV28 and TRBJ1-2; the D is unclear. Germline lookup yields CDR1 MDHEN and CDR2 SYDVKM. The CDR3 runs 12 residues. Trimming stripped 8 bases from V and 0 bases from J, with 7 bases between.

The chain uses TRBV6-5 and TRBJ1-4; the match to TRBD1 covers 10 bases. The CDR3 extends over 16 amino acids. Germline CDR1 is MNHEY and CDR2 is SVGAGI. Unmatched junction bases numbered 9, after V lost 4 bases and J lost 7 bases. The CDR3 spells CASSFGTGAEGEKLFF. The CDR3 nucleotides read TGTGCCAGCAGTTTCGGGACAGGGGCCGAGGGTGAAAAACTGTTTTTT.

CDR3 DNA: TGTGCCAGCAGCTGGGGCAGGGGATACACCGGGGAGCTGTTTTTT. Encoded protein: CASSWGRGYTGELFF. The chain uses TRBV11-2 and TRBJ2-2; D perhaps matches TRBD1 (6 bases). The V gene lost 4 bases and the J gene lost 3 bases, with 12 bases spanning the gap. Germline V gene data show CDR1 as SGHAT and CDR2 as FQNNGV. CDR3 length: 15 amino acids.